This is a list of T cell receptor beta chains from one sample in a study of a mutant IDH1 vaccine in newly diagnosed glioma. Profiled with immunoSEQ multiplex PCR; TCRdb holds only in-frame clones, not every one. Of about 40,000 clones listed, just over 90% are singletons. Their antigen targets remain unknown. Sequencing was performed on PBMCs, taken from a glioma patient whose treatment included an IDH1 peptide vaccine. The receptors stem from a man in his forties or fifties with glioma. CDR3s include the opening cysteine and the closing phenylalanine or tryptophan. The order of the fields is V gene, J gene, D gene, clone size, CDR3 DNA, CDR3 protein. A D gene is named only where the DNA matches it firmly. A clone size is listed for some rows: how often the clone was seen (once, few, many), or a class if it is expanded.

v_gene: TRBV5-4
j_gene: TRBJ2-7
d_gene: -
abundance: -
CDR3nt: TGTGCCAGCAGCCACGACAGGAACTCCTACGAGCAGTACTTC
CDR3aa: CASSHDRNSYEQYF

v_gene: TRBV6-4
j_gene: TRBJ1-5
d_gene: -
abundance: -
CDR3nt: TGTGCCAGCAGCAATGAAGGCAATAGCAATCAGCCCCAGCATTTT
CDR3aa: CASSNEGNSNQPQHF

v_gene: TRBV4-1
j_gene: TRBJ2-3
d_gene: -
abundance: -
CDR3nt: TGCGCCAGCAGCCAAAGAATTACTGACGGAGACCATACGCAGTATTTT
CDR3aa: CASSQRITDGDHTQYF

v_gene: TRBV7-9
j_gene: TRBJ2-7
d_gene: -
abundance: once
CDR3nt: TGTGCCAGCAGCCAGCCCCCCGGGGACTACGAGCAGTACTTC
CDR3aa: CASSQPPGDYEQYF

v_gene: TRBV7-2
j_gene: TRBJ1-5
d_gene: -
abundance: -
CDR3nt: TGTGCCAGCAGCTTAGCGCAAATGGGGTGGGGCAATCAGCCCCAGCATTTT
CDR3aa: CASSLAQMGWGNQPQHF

v_gene: TRBV2
j_gene: TRBJ1-4
d_gene: -
abundance: -
CDR3nt: TGTGCCAGCAGTGAAGGGGGCGGAAAACTGTTTTTT
CDR3aa: CASSEGGGKLFF

v_gene: TRBV5-1
j_gene: TRBJ2-5
d_gene: -
abundance: -
CDR3nt: TGCGCCAGCAGCTTGGGAAACAGGGAGACCCAGTACTTC
CDR3aa: CASSLGNRETQYF

v_gene: TRBV25-1
j_gene: TRBJ1-2
d_gene: -
abundance: -
CDR3nt: TGTGCCAGCAGTGAACCTGGGGGATCTAACTATGGCTACACCTTC
CDR3aa: CASSEPGGSNYGYTF

v_gene: TRBV6-5
j_gene: TRBJ2-4
d_gene: -
abundance: -
CDR3nt: TGTGCCAGCAGCGGGTTCCACGGGGAGATTCAGTACTTC
CDR3aa: CASSGFHGEIQYF

v_gene: TRBV6-5
j_gene: TRBJ2-1
d_gene: TRBD2
abundance: -
CDR3nt: TGTGCCAGCAAATTCGCGGGAGGGCCGGATGAGCAGTTCTTC
CDR3aa: CASKFAGGPDEQFF

v_gene: TRBV18
j_gene: TRBJ1-2
d_gene: TRBD1
abundance: once
CDR3nt: TGTGCCAGCTCCGAGGACAGGGTAGGCTACACCTTC
CDR3aa: CASSEDRVGYTF

v_gene: TRBV7-9
j_gene: TRBJ2-7
d_gene: TRBD2
abundance: -
CDR3nt: TGTGCCAGCAGCTTAGCGATAGCGGGAGCCACCTACGAGCAGTACTTC
CDR3aa: CASSLAIAGATYEQYF

v_gene: TRBV2
j_gene: TRBJ2-7
d_gene: -
abundance: -
CDR3nt: TGTGCCAGCACCCAGGGGGGAGAGCAGTACTTC
CDR3aa: CASTQGGEQYF

v_gene: TRBV10-1
j_gene: TRBJ1-1
d_gene: -
abundance: -
CDR3nt: TGCGCCAGGAAGAGGCGGAGGAACACTGAAGCTTTCTTT
CDR3aa: CARKRRRNTEAFF

v_gene: TRBV7-9
j_gene: TRBJ1-3
d_gene: -
abundance: few
CDR3nt: TGTGCCAGCAGCTTAGCGGGACTCGAATTT
CDR3aa: CASSLAGLEF

v_gene: TRBV19
j_gene: TRBJ2-6
d_gene: -
abundance: once
CDR3nt: TGTGCCAGTAGTCCCTGGGACCCGGCAAGGGGATCTGGGGCCAACGTCCTGACTTTC
CDR3aa: CASSPWDPARGSGANVLTF

v_gene: TRBV2
j_gene: TRBJ2-7
d_gene: TRBD2
abundance: -
CDR3nt: TGTGCCAGCAGTACTAGCGGGGGCAACGAGCAGTACTTC
CDR3aa: CASSTSGGNEQYF

v_gene: TRBV29-1
j_gene: TRBJ2-2
d_gene: TRBD1
abundance: -
CDR3nt: TGCAGCGTTAAGACAGGGAGAAACACCGGGGAGCTGTTTTTT
CDR3aa: CSVKTGRNTGELFF

v_gene: TRBV7-8
j_gene: TRBJ1-1
d_gene: -
abundance: -
CDR3nt: TGTGCCAGCAGCTTAGTAGGGAACACTGAAGCTTTCTTT
CDR3aa: CASSLVGNTEAFF

v_gene: TRBV2
j_gene: TRBJ1-5
d_gene: -
abundance: -
CDR3nt: TGTGCCAAAGGTCCCAGGGGTAATCAGCCCCAGCATTTT
CDR3aa: CAKGPRGNQPQHF

v_gene: TRBV19
j_gene: TRBJ1-5
d_gene: TRBD1
abundance: -
CDR3nt: TGTGCCACCTCAGGGGGCAGCAATCAGCCCCAGCATTTT
CDR3aa: CATSGGSNQPQHF

v_gene: TRBV19
j_gene: TRBJ2-7
d_gene: TRBD2
abundance: -
CDR3nt: TGTGCCAGTAGTGCGACTAGCGGCTTTTCCTACGAGCAGTACTTC
CDR3aa: CASSATSGFSYEQYF

v_gene: TRBV5-6
j_gene: TRBJ2-3
d_gene: -
abundance: -
CDR3nt: TGTGCCAGCAGCTTCTCTGGGTCAGCAGATACGCAGTATTTT
CDR3aa: CASSFSGSADTQYF

v_gene: TRBV7-2
j_gene: TRBJ2-3
d_gene: -
abundance: -
CDR3nt: TGTGCCAGCAGCTTAGGACCCAGGGGTAGCACAGATACGCAGTATTTT
CDR3aa: CASSLGPRGSTDTQYF

v_gene: TRBV18
j_gene: TRBJ1-5
d_gene: TRBD1
abundance: -
CDR3nt: TGTGCCAGCTCACTTGGACAGGTTAGCAATCAGCCCCAGCATTTT
CDR3aa: CASSLGQVSNQPQHF

v_gene: TRBV5-1
j_gene: TRBJ2-1
d_gene: -
abundance: -
CDR3nt: TGCGCCAGCAGCTTGGCACGGGCGGTATACAATGAGCAGTTCTTC
CDR3aa: CASSLARAVYNEQFF

v_gene: TRBV28
j_gene: TRBJ2-1
d_gene: -
abundance: -
CDR3nt: TGTGCCAGCTACCAGGGGTACACGGATGAGCAGTTCTTC
CDR3aa: CASYQGYTDEQFF

v_gene: TRBV9
j_gene: TRBJ1-1
d_gene: -
abundance: -
CDR3nt: TGTGCCAGCAGCGTAGGAATAAGGGCTGAAGCTTTCTTT
CDR3aa: CASSVGIRAEAFF

v_gene: TRBV28
j_gene: TRBJ1-2
d_gene: -
abundance: -
CDR3nt: TGTGCCAGCAGTTTAATGGGACCTTTTCACTATGGCTACACCTTC
CDR3aa: CASSLMGPFHYGYTF

v_gene: TRBV2
j_gene: TRBJ2-7
d_gene: -
abundance: -
CDR3nt: TGTGCCAGCACAGTACAGTACGAGCAGTACTTC
CDR3aa: CASTVQYEQYF

v_gene: TRBV28
j_gene: TRBJ2-2
d_gene: TRBD1
abundance: once
CDR3nt: TGTGCCAGCAGTTTATACCCAGGGGGCTTAACCGGGGAGCTGTTTTTT
CDR3aa: CASSLYPGGLTGELFF

v_gene: TRBV7-9
j_gene: TRBJ2-7
d_gene: TRBD2
abundance: -
CDR3nt: TGTGCCAGCAGCCCCGGACTAGCGGTCTACTACGAGCAGTACTTC
CDR3aa: CASSPGLAVYYEQYF

v_gene: TRBV6-6
j_gene: TRBJ1-5
d_gene: -
abundance: -
CDR3nt: TGTGCCAGCAGCCAGGGAGGGAGGCAGGAGCCCCAGCATTTT
CDR3aa: CASSQGGRQEPQHF

v_gene: TRBV30
j_gene: TRBJ1-1
d_gene: -
abundance: -
CDR3nt: TGTGCCTGGAGTGTAGGTTCGAGGACTGAAGCTTTCTTT
CDR3aa: CAWSVGSRTEAFF

v_gene: TRBV5-1
j_gene: TRBJ1-1
d_gene: -
abundance: -
CDR3nt: TGCGCCAGCAGCTTGGCGACAGGTGTCACTGAAGCTTTCTTT
CDR3aa: CASSLATGVTEAFF

v_gene: TRBV30
j_gene: TRBJ1-3
d_gene: -
abundance: -
CDR3nt: TGTGCCTGGAGTGTAGGGCCGATCTCTGGAAACACCATATATTTT
CDR3aa: CAWSVGPISGNTIYF

v_gene: TRBV19
j_gene: TRBJ1-6
d_gene: -
abundance: -
CDR3nt: TGTGCCAGCAGACAGGTTTTGAATTCACCCCTCCACTTT
CDR3aa: CASRQVLNSPLHF

v_gene: TRBV30
j_gene: TRBJ1-1
d_gene: -
abundance: -
CDR3nt: TGTGCCTGGAGCGGACAGATGAACACTGAAGCTTTCTTT
CDR3aa: CAWSGQMNTEAFF

v_gene: TRBV7-2
j_gene: TRBJ1-4
d_gene: -
abundance: -
CDR3nt: TGTGCCAGCAGCTTAAAGTCGGGGGAGAGTAATGAAAAACTGTTTTTT
CDR3aa: CASSLKSGESNEKLFF

v_gene: TRBV29-1
j_gene: TRBJ2-1
d_gene: TRBD2
abundance: -
CDR3nt: TGCAGCGTTCTGGGACTAGCGGGTTCAAATGAGCAGTTCTTC
CDR3aa: CSVLGLAGSNEQFF

v_gene: TRBV9
j_gene: TRBJ1-4
d_gene: -
abundance: -
CDR3nt: TGTGCCAGCAGCGTGACAGAAGATAATGAAAAACTGTTTTTT
CDR3aa: CASSVTEDNEKLFF

v_gene: TRBV28
j_gene: TRBJ2-6
d_gene: -
abundance: -
CDR3nt: TGTGCCAGCAGCACCCGCCAGGGCCCTGGGGCCAACGTCCTGACTTTC
CDR3aa: CASSTRQGPGANVLTF

v_gene: TRBV20-1
j_gene: TRBJ1-1
d_gene: -
abundance: -
CDR3nt: TGCAGTGCTAGAGATTATCCTGAAGCTTTCTTT
CDR3aa: CSARDYPEAFF

v_gene: TRBV29-1
j_gene: TRBJ2-4
d_gene: TRBD1
abundance: -
CDR3nt: TGCAGCGTTGCACAGGGGGCCACGGACATTCAGTACTTC
CDR3aa: CSVAQGATDIQYF

v_gene: TRBV9
j_gene: TRBJ1-3
d_gene: -
abundance: -
CDR3nt: TGTGCCAGCAGCGTAAGGCTCGGGGTCGGAAACACCATATATTTT
CDR3aa: CASSVRLGVGNTIYF

v_gene: TRBV18
j_gene: TRBJ2-7
d_gene: -
abundance: -
CDR3nt: TGTGCCAGCTCACCAGCACGGTCGGGGTACGAGCAGTACTTC
CDR3aa: CASSPARSGYEQYF

v_gene: TRBV19
j_gene: TRBJ2-3
d_gene: -
abundance: once
CDR3nt: TGTGCCAGTAGCACCTCCCGCCCGGGAGCTCCTAGCACAGATACGCAGTATTTT
CDR3aa: CASSTSRPGAPSTDTQYF

v_gene: TRBV14
j_gene: TRBJ2-6
d_gene: -
abundance: -
CDR3nt: TGTGCCAGCAGCCTGTGGCACCCTGGGGCCAACGTCCTGACTTTC
CDR3aa: CASSLWHPGANVLTF

v_gene: TRBV20-1
j_gene: TRBJ1-2
d_gene: TRBD1
abundance: -
CDR3nt: TGCAGTGCATTGACAGGGGATGGCTACACCTTC
CDR3aa: CSALTGDGYTF

v_gene: TRBV7-9
j_gene: TRBJ2-3
d_gene: TRBD2
abundance: once
CDR3nt: TGTGCCAGCAGCCGGACTAGCGGGTCCACAGATACGCAGTATTTT
CDR3aa: CASSRTSGSTDTQYF

v_gene: TRBV5-4
j_gene: TRBJ1-5
d_gene: TRBD1
abundance: -
CDR3nt: TGTGCCAGCAGCTTGTGGGGATCGACAGGGCAACAGCCCCAGCATTTT
CDR3aa: CASSLWGSTGQQPQHF

v_gene: TRBV5-1
j_gene: TRBJ2-4
d_gene: -
abundance: -
CDR3nt: TGCGCCAGCAGGCCCACATTAGCCAAAAACATTCAGTACTTC
CDR3aa: CASRPTLAKNIQYF